This T cell receptor beta chain is drawn from a study of cytomegalovirus exposure and HLA in healthy donors. At the level of the study: There were tens of millions of unique TCRs (from HLA-typed donors) in an early data release.

Notes on this clone: Its target is unknown.

Notes on the study in general: For cytomegalovirus status, the classifier reportedly gave diagnoses with high specificity and sensitivity.

Vbeta (60) and Jbeta (13) primers were used in the PCR. Method: immunoSEQ multiplex PCR; TCRdb's copy keeps in-frame clones and lacks some. The repertoire table contains about 40,000 clones. The TCR sequence derives from a woman in her thirties in good health and CMV-seronegative. The sequencing sample was made of PBMCs.

The CDR3 region has the DNA TGTGCCTGGAGTGTAGGCAGGGGCAATCAGCCCCAGCATTTT. Translating gives CAWSVGRGNQPQHF. The genes are TRBV30 and TRBJ1-5, with D maybe TRBD1 (5 bases). Germline V gives CDR1 GTSNPN, CDR2 SVGIG (reference sequence). The germline V and J ends were trimmed by 0 bases and 2 bases, with 8 bases remaining between them. CDR3 length: 14 amino acids.